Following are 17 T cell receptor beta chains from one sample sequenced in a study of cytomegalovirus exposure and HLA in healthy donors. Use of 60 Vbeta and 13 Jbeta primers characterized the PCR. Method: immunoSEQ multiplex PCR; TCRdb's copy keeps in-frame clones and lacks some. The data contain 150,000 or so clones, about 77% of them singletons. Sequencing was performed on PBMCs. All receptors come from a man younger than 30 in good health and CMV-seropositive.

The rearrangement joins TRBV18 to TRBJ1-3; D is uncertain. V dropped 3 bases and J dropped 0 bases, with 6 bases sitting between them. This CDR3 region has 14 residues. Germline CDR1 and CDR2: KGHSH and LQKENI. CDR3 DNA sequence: TGTGCCAGCTCACCTGGTAGCTCTGGAAACACCATATATTTT. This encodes CASSPGSSGNTIYF.

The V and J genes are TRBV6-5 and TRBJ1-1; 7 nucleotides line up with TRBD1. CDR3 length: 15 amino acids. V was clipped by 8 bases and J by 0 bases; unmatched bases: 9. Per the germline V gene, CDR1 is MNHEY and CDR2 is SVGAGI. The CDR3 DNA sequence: TGTGCCAGCGGAAGAGCCGGGACAGTGAACACTGAAGCTTTCTTT. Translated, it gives CASGRAGTVNTEAFF.

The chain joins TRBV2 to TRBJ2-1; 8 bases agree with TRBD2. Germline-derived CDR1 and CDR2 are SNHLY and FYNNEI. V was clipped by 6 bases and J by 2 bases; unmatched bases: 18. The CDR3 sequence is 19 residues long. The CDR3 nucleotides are TGTGCCAGCAGCTTACTGGGGAGCGGGAGTAGCACTACCTACAATGAGCAGTTCTTC. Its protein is CASSLLGSGSSTTYNEQFF.

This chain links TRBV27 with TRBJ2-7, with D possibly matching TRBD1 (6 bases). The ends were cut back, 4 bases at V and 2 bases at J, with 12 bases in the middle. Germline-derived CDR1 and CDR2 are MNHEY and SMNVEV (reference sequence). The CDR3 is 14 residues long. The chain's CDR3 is CASSYQGPPYEQYF. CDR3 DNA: TGTGCCAGCAGTTATCAGGGGCCCCCCTACGAGCAGTACTTC.

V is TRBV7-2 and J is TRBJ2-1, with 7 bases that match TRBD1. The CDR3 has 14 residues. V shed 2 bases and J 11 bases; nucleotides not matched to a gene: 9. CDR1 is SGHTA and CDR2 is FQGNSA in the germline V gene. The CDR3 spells CASSLSPIQGKQFF. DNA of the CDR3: TGTGCCAGCAGCTTAAGTCCTATACAGGGGAAGCAGTTCTTC.

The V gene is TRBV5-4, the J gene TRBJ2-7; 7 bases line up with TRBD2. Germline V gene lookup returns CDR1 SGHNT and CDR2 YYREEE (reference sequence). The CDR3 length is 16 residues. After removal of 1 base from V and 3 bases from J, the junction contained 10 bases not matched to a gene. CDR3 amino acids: CASSLFGGGSHYEQYF. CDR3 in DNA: TGTGCCAGCAGCTTGTTTGGGGGGGGTAGCCACTACGAGCAGTACTTC.

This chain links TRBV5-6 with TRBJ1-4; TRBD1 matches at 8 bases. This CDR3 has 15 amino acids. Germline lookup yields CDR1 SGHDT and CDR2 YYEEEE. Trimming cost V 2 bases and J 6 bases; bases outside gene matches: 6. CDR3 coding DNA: TGTGCCAGCAGCTTTCTGGACAGGGAGGATGAAAAACTGTTTTTT. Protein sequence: CASSFLDREDEKLFF.

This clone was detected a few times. The CDR3 here is CASSIRWAVQGETQYF. The CDR3 DNA reads as TGTGCCAGTAGTATAAGATGGGCGGTACAGGGAGAGACCCAGTACTTC. V usage is TRBV19 and J usage is TRBJ2-5; possibly TRBD1 for D (6 bases). CDR3 length equals 16 residues. Germline assignment: CDR1 LNHDA and CDR2 SQIVND (reference sequence). V gave up 2 bases and J gave up 4 bases, with 17 bases separating them.

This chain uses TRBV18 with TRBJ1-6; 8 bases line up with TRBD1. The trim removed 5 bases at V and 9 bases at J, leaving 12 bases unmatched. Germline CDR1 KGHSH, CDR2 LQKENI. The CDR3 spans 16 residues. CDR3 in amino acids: CASSGGTGGIGSPLHF. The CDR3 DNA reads TGTGCCAGCTCAGGTGGAACAGGGGGGATTGGTTCACCCCTCCACTTT.

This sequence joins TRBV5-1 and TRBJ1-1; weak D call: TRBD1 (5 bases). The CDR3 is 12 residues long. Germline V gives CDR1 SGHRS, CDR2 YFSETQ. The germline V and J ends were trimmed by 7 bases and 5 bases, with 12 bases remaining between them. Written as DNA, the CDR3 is TGCGCCAGCTCTGCCGGGGGAACTGAAGCTTTCTTT. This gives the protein CASSAGGTEAFF. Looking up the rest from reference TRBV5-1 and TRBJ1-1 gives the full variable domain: KAGVTQTPRYLIKTRGQQVTLSCSPISGHRSVSWYQQTPGQGLQFLFEYFSETQRNKGNFPGRFSGRQFSNSRSEMNVSTLELGDSALYLCASSAGGTEAFFGQGTRLTVV.

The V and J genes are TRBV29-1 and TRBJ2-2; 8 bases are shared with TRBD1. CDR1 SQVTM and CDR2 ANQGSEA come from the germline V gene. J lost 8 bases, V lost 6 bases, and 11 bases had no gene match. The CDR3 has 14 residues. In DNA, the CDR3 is TGCAGCGTGGAGGTGTCAGGGGGCACAGGGGAGCTGTTTTTT. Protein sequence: CSVEVSGGTGELFF.

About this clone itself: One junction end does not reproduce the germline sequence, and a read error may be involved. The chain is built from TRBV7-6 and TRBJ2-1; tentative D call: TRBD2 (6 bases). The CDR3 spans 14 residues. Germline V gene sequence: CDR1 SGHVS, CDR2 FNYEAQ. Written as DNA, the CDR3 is TGTGCCAGCAGCCTAGCGTACTCCTACAATGAGCAGTTCTTC. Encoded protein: CASSLAYSYNEQFF. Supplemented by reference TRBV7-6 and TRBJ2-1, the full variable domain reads GAGVSQSPRYKVTKRGQDVALRCDPISGHVSLYWYRQALGQGPEFLTYFNYEAQQDKSGLPNDRFSAERPEGSISTLTIQRTEQRDSAMYRCASSLAYSYNEQFFGPGTRLTVL.

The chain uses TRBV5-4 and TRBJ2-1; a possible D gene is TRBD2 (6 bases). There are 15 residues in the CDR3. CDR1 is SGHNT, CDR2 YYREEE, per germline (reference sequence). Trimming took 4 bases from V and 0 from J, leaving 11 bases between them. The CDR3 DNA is TGTGCCAGCAGCCGGGACTCCAGCTCCTACAATGAGCAGTTCTTC. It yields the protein CASSRDSSSYNEQFF.

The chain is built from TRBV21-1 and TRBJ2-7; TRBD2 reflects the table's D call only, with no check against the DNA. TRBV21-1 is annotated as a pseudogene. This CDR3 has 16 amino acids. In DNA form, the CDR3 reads TGTGCCAGCAGCAAATGCCGCAGACTAGTCTTACACGAGCAGTACTTC. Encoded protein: CASSKCRRLVLHEQYF.

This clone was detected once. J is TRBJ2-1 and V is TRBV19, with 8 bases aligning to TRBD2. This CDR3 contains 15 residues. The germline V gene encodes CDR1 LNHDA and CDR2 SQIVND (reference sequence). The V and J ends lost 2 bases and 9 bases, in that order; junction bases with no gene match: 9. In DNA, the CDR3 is TGTGCCAGTAGTATACTAGGCCACCGGGGGGGTGAGCAGTTCTTC. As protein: CASSILGHRGGEQFF.

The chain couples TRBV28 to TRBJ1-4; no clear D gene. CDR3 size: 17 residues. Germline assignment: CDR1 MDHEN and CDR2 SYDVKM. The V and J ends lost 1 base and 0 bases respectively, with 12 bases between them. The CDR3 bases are TGTGCCAGCAGTTTATACTTCACAGCTGCAACTAATGAAAAACTGTTTTTT. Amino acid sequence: CASSLYFTAATNEKLFF. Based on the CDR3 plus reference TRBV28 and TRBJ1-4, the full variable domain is DVKVTQSSRYLVKRTGEKVFLECVQDMDHENMFWYRQDPGLGLRLIYFSYDVKMKEKGDIPEGYSVSREKKERFSLILESASTNQTSMYLCASSLYFTAATNEKLFFGSGTQLSVL.

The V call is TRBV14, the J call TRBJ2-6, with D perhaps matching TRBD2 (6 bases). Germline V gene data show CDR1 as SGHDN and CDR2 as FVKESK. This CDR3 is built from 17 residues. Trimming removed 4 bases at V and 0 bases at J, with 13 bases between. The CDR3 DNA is TGTGCCAGCAGCCCCCCGGGGGTTTTCTCTGGGGCCAACGTCCTGACTTTC. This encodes CASSPPGVFSGANVLTF.